This entry lists 21 T cell receptor beta chains sequenced from one sample in a study of T cells expressing NK-cell markers. TCRdb re-called the 5' RACE reads; every CDR3 protein appears as one record, without DNA. This table holds about 260,000 distinct CDR3 sequences. The specimen sequenced was blood T cells: a sorted CD56 or NKG2C T cell subset, CD4+ or CD8+ T cells, or bulk PBMC T cells (not recorded which). The receptors stem from a woman aged 18-70 years in good health.

The rearrangement links TRBV4-2 to TRBJ2-3; the D call from TCRdb, TRBD2, cannot be confirmed without DNA. The CDR3 runs to 18 residues. Germline lookup yields CDR1 LGHNA and CDR2 YNFKEQ. The CDR3 reads CASSQGFSGGAPRDTQYF.

The rearrangement uses TRBV3-1 and TRBJ1-5; TCRdb picks TRBD1, but there is no DNA to check that call. In germline, CDR1 is LGHDT, CDR2 YNNKEL (reference sequence). The CDR3 sequence is 14 residues long. The CDR3 loop is CASSLPGQGQPQHF.

J is TRBJ1-4 and V is TRBV4-2; without DNA, the TCRdb call of TRBD1 cannot be checked. The germline V gene has CDR1 LGHNA and CDR2 YNFKEQ. This CDR3 has 16 residues. CDR3 protein: CASSQDGNRVNEKLFF.

The chain couples TRBV11-2 to TRBJ2-1. The CDR3 totals 14 residues. Germline lookup yields CDR1 SGHAT and CDR2 FQNNGV. CDR3 sequence: CASRIGNSYNEQFF.

V gene TRBV18 combines with J gene TRBJ1-1; the D call from TCRdb, TRBD1, cannot be confirmed without DNA. Germline V gives CDR1 KGHSH, CDR2 LQKENI. The CDR3 is made up of 12 amino acids. CDR3 loop: CASSTGQGEAFF.

The genes are TRBV29-1 and TRBJ1-4. Germline assignment: CDR1 SQVTM and CDR2 ANQGSEA. The CDR3 is 12 residues long. The CDR3 sequence: CSAGGPDEKLFF.

This chain uses TRBV7-9 with TRBJ1-5. There are 14 residues in the CDR3. CDR1 and CDR2 (germline): SEHNR, FQNEAQ (reference sequence). CDR3 amino acids: CASSLKDSNQPQHF.

The rearrangement joins TRBV3-1 to TRBJ1-3. Germline CDR1 reads LGHDT; CDR2 reads YNNKEL (reference sequence). The CDR3 runs 16 residues. The CDR3 sequence is CASSPRWADSGNTIYF.

The rearrangement joins TRBV6-1 to TRBJ2-3. The CDR3 covers 14 residues. Germline CDR1 MNHNS, CDR2 SASEGT. The CDR3 reads CASSLRGGEDTQYF.

The chain recombines TRBV6-1 with TRBJ1-5; the TRBD1 assignment by TCRdb is unverifiable without DNA. The CDR3 consists of 14 residues. From germline, CDR1 is MNHNS and CDR2 SASEGT. The CDR3 loop is CASGGGGSNQPQHF.

This chain links TRBV11-2 with TRBJ2-7; TCRdb lists TRBD1, though no DNA is available to test this call. The CDR3 sequence is 15 residues long. Germline loops: CDR1 SGHAT, CDR2 FQNNGV. The CDR3 is CASSLATGVRYEQYF.

V and J are TRBV20-1 and TRBJ2-3; lacking DNA, the TRBD2 call made by TCRdb goes unchecked. This CDR3 has 15 amino acids. The germline CDR1 and CDR2 sequences are DFQATT and SNEGSKA (reference sequence). The CDR3 spells CSAQAGTTSTDTQYF.

The chain is built from TRBV7-2 and TRBJ2-2; TCRdb picks TRBD1, but there is no DNA to check that call. The germline gives CDR1 SGHTA, CDR2 FQGNSA. The CDR3 runs to 16 residues. The CDR3 region is CASSPDRVGDTGELFF.

J is TRBJ2-3 and V is TRBV20-1; the TCRdb call, TRBD2, lacks DNA for checking. The germline V gene encodes CDR1 DFQATT and CDR2 SNEGSKA (reference sequence). This CDR3 has 14 amino acids. This CDR3 reads CSANSGARTDTQYF.

The chain couples TRBV12-3 or TRBV12-4 to TRBJ1-5; TCRdb gives TRBD1 as the D gene, but with no DNA this cannot be confirmed. The CDR3 is 13 residues long. This CDR3 is CASRSQGIQPQHF.

V gene TRBV14 combines with J gene TRBJ1-1. The CDR3 contains 11 residues. The germline gives CDR1 SGHDN, CDR2 FVKESK. The CDR3 here is CASSPYSEAFF. Drawing the rest from reference TRBV14 and TRBJ1-1, the complete variable domain is EAGVTQFPSHSVIEKGQTVTLRCDPISGHDNLYWYRRVMGKEIKFLLHFVKESKQDESGMPNNRFLAERTGGTYSTLKVQPAELEDSGVYFCASSPYSEAFFGQGTRLTVV.

The gene calls are TRBV7-2 and TRBJ2-7. CDR3 length: 13 residues. Germline V gene sequence: CDR1 SGHTA, CDR2 FQGNSA. The CDR3 sequence: CASSFGQTYEQYF.

The chain uses TRBV11-1 and TRBJ2-1; TCRdb calls TRBD1, which cannot be checked without DNA. CDR1 SGHAT and CDR2 FQDESV come from the germline V gene (reference sequence). The CDR3 loop spans 15 amino acids. CDR3: CASSHRDRGNNEQFF.

V and J are TRBV7-2 and TRBJ1-1; absent DNA, TCRdb's TRBD1 call cannot be checked. This CDR3 is built from 14 residues. The germline gives CDR1 SGHTA, CDR2 FQGNSA. The CDR3 sequence is CASSLRQGDTEAFF.

This sequence joins TRBV6-5 and TRBJ2-1. The CDR3 covers 11 residues. Germline loops: CDR1 MNHEY, CDR2 SVGAGI. The CDR3 reads CASSYMDEQFF.

This chain joins TRBV30 and TRBJ2-3; TCRdb gives TRBD2 as the D gene, but with no DNA this cannot be confirmed. CDR1 and CDR2 from the germline V gene are GTSNPN and SVGIG (reference sequence). The CDR3 is 14 residues long. The CDR3: CAWSVLRETDTQYF.